The TCR beta chain described here comes from a study of CD8 T cells in Susac syndrome. CD8+ and CD4+ T cells circulating in blood were sequenced for TCR beta. TEMRA cells were FACS-enriched, with CD8+ and CD4+ T cells isolated negatively. A quantity of about 0.5 to 1 ug RNA underwent reverse transcription using random hexamers. TCRdb analysed the immunoSEQ multiplex PCR reads with MiXCR anew, one entry per CDR3 protein. The table records 55,000 to 80,000 distinct CDR3 sequences, roughly 93% of them present only once. The CDR3 is 15 residues long. Germline CDR1 reads MDHEN; CDR2 reads SYDVKM. V was shortened by 3 bases and J by 0 bases, with 11 bases between the two germline ends.

The sample consisted of CD4+ T cells from PBMCs. This sequence joins TRBV28 and TRBJ1-2; no firm D call. The clonotype comes from a human donor with Susac syndrome. DNA for the CDR3: TGTGCCAGCAGTTTCACGGATCGCGCTAACTATGGCTACACCTTC. It is translated as CASSFTDRANYGYTF.